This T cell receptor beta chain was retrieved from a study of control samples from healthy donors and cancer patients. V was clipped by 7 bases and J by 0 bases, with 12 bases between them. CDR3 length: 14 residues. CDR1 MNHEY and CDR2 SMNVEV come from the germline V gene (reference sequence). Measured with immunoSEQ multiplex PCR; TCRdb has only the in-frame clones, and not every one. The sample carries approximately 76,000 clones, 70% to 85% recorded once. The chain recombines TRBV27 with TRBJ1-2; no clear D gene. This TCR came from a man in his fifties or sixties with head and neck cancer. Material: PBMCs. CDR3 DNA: TGTGCCAGCACCAGGAGCGGTACTAACTATGGCTACACCTTC. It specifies CASTRSGTNYGYTF.